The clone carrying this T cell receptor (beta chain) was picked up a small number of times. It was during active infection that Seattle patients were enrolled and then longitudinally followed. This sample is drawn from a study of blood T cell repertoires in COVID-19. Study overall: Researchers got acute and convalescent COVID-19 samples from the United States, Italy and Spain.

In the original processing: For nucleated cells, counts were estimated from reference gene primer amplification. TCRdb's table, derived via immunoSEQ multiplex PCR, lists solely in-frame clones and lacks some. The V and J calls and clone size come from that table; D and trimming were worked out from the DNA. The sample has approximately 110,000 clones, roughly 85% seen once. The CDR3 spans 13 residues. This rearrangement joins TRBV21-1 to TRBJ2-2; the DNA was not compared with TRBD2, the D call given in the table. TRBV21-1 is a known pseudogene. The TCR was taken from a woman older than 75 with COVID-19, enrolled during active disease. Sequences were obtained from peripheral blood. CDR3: CASSAPDTGELFF. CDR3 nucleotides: TGTGCCAGCAGCGCCCCGGACACCGGGGAGCTGTTTTTT.